This T cell receptor beta chain was sequenced during a study of radiotherapy plus CTLA-4 blockade in lung cancer. This clone was counted only a few times. CDR1 and CDR2 (germline): LNHDA, SQIVND (reference sequence). The CDR3 totals 14 residues. V lost 6 bases, J lost 4 bases, and 15 bases lay in between. Using immunoSEQ multiplex PCR, the repertoire was profiled, and TCRdb retains in-frame clones only, with some absent. Found here are about 95,000 clones, 75% to 90% of them singletons; the top ten hold around 3%. The origin of this receptor is a human donor with non-small cell lung cancer who had a partial response to radiotherapy plus ipilimumab. This chain joins TRBV19 and TRBJ2-5, with D perhaps matching TRBD1 (8 bases). This specimen consisted of peripheral blood, obtained from a patient treated with radiotherapy plus ipilimumab. CDR3: CASSTHRGGETQYF. The CDR3 DNA follows: TGTGCCAGTAGCACGCACAGGGGGGGAGAGACCCAGTACTTC.